The sequence of this T cell receptor (beta chain) was determined in a study of CD8+ T cells in alopecia areata (dated by TCRdb to between 2018 and 2020). For the wider study: The study used high-throughput TCRbeta sequencing to examine T cell clonal expansion in alopecia areata, in both the C3H/HeJ mouse model and human patients. On the human side, TCRbeta sequencing was run on scalp tissue and on sorted CD4+ and CD8+ peripheral blood T cells from healthy controls and from alopecia areata patients with either patchy or totalis/universalis disease. Scalp clonality was compared among normal scalp (n=4), patchy alopecia areata scalp (n=8), and alopecia totalis/universalis scalp (n=8). The RNA source kit depended on sample type: the PAXgene miRNA kit for fixed scalp, the miRNeasy kit for PBMCs, and the RNeasy kit for mouse skin. TCRbeta CDR3 regions were amplified by immunoSEQ multiplex PCR using 35 Vbeta forward and 13 Jbeta reverse primers. General study outcomes and caveats: Higher clonality and more expanded CD8+ clones were observed in lesional scalp than in normal scalp, particularly in alopecia totalis/universalis, a finding suggestive of antigenic drive. Shared TCR sequences between patients were less evident than in mice, which may be partly attributable to HLA diversity in the patient population. Unlike mouse skin, where gammadelta T cells dominate, normal human skin contains resident alphabeta T cells that get sequenced too, which complicates analysis of the scalp TCR repertoire.

The protocol used for the library was the immunoSEQ multiplex PCR assay. RNA was extracted from all samples and reverse transcribed into cDNA as template for TCR sequencing. First-strand cDNA was synthesized with SuperScript III using a 2:1 mix of oligo-dT and random hexamers. A synthetic immune receptor repertoire was used to measure amplification bias, and any remaining bias was corrected computationally. The study's own analysis went as follows. Raw reads were preprocessed for error removal, and CDR3 was defined according to IMGT conventions as running from the conserved cysteine to phenylalanine. Clonality was calculated as 1 minus Shannon entropy normalized by log2 of the number of productive unique TCRs. Whether scalp clones were CD4 or CD8 was inferred by matching scalp TCRbeta sequences against CD4 and CD8 repertoires sorted from blood. This is the immuneACCESS table as TCRdb keeps it, with only in-frame sequences that have V and J called. A part of the clones is gone; compared with another copy, unresolved V genes explain less than half, and the rest is unexplained. The V and J calls and clone size were taken over from that table, and D and trimming were inferred from the DNA. The sample table shows about 120,000 clones, and roughly 50% are seen once. The biggest ten clones account for approximately 10% of the sample.

From alopecia areata patients, peripheral blood was collected along with lesional scalp punch biopsies. PBMCs were isolated by density centrifugation and stained for CD3, CD4 and CD8, and CD4+ and CD8+ T cells were sorted on a FACSAria. As part of a multicenter biomarker study, untreated alopecia areata patients were recruited. For about 5 biomarker-study patients, blood CD8+ T cells were further sorted into NKG2D-low and NKG2D-high fractions. CDR1 SQVTM and CDR2 ANQGSEA are derived from the germline V gene. Trimming accounts for 7 bases at V and 2 bases at J, while the number of junction bases matched to no gene is 5. The cysteine opens and the phenylalanine closes a CDR3 of 13 amino acids. The read is trimmed to its CDR3 DNA, 39 bases read in frame from base 1. This clone was counted only a few times. Which antigen it targets is not known. No qualities accompany the bases; no much larger clone lies one base away.

This clonotype was obtained from a human donor with alopecia areata. Sample: NKG2D-low CD8+ T cells sorted from blood. The sample's cell subset or site, from its label and the paper: sorted CD8+ NKG2D-low blood T cells. The rearrangement joined TRBV29-1 to TRBJ2-3; TRBD1 matches 8 bases in the middle. Here the CDR3 is given as CSAAGGLTDTQYF. The nucleotide sequence is given as TGCAGCGCTGCAGGGGGCCTCACAGATACGCAGTATTTT.